This TCR beta chain was identified in a study of a mutant IDH1 vaccine in newly diagnosed glioma. For the study at large: Treated patients, averaging around 40 years, were roughly 60% male and around 40% female. Former treatment meant radiotherapy, temozolomide, or both; the majority had gotten both. Whole-study findings and limits: Pseudoprogression seemed unrelated to changes in top peripheral T cell clonotypes. Of the patients, 80% to 95% had vaccine-induced immune responses.

V lost 6 bases, J lost 4 bases, and 9 bases lay in between. Germline-derived CDR1 and CDR2 are WNHNN and SYGVQD (reference sequence). CDR3 length equals 13 residues. Time point defined: week 5, during vaccination. With topical imiquimod, each dose of the vaccine consisted of 300 ug of mutant IDH1 20-mer peptide. Note on this clone: As yet, its antigen is unknown.

This table comes from immunoSEQ multiplex PCR, and its TCRdb copy is limited to in-frame clones, with some not included. The data show roughly 72,000 clones, around 90% seen once. The rearrangement joins TRBV10-1 to TRBJ2-2, with D perhaps TRBD1 (6 bases). Sample: PBMCs, taken from a glioma patient whose treatment included an IDH1 peptide vaccine. This sequence originates from a woman between 45 and 60 years old with glioma. As DNA, the CDR3 is TGCGCCAGCAGACAGGGACCCACCGGGGAGCTGTTTTTT. Translating gives CASRQGPTGELFF.